Reported below is one T cell receptor (beta chain). The antigen it recognizes is unknown. No much larger clone exists at a distance of one base, and base qualities are not known. This sample is part of a study of technical replicates of blood from a few donors (dated by TCRdb to 2015 to 2018). Library method: the immunoSEQ multiplex PCR assay. TCRdb took over this immuneACCESS table, retaining in-frame rearrangements with V and J assigned. Such tables are incomplete; in checked studies, under half of the missing clones stem from an unresolved V gene, and the remainder is unexplained. The sample table records around 77,000 clones; 80% to 95% of these occur just once. The top ten hold roughly 0.41% of the sample. Input material: T cells isolated from PBMCs. This receptor was taken from a human donor in good health.

The CDR3 region reads CASSTGEEGLSKETQYF. In nucleotides, the sequence is TGTGCCAGCAGCACGGGGGAGGAGGGCCTTAGTAAAGAGACCCAGTACTTC. The V and J genes are TRBV7-9 and TRBJ2-5, with TRBD2 perhaps the D gene, on 6 matching bases. The germline V gene (reference sequence) provides CDR1 SEHNR and CDR2 FQNEAQ. Spanning cysteine to phenylalanine, the CDR3 consists of 17 amino acids. Of all the DNA, just the CDR3 is kept, 51 bases in frame from base 1. The V end loses 5 bases and the J end loses 3 bases, and a stretch of 22 bases separates them.